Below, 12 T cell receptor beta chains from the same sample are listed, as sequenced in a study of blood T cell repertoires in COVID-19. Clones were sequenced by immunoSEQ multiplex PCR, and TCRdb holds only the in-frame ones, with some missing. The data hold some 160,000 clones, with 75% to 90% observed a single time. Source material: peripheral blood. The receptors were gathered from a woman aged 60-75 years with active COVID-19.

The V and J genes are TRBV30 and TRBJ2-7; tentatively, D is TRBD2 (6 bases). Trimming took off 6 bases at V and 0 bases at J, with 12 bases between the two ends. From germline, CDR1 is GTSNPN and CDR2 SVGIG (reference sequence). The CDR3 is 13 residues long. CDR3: CACSRGSSYEQYF. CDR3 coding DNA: TGTGCCTGCTCTCGGGGGAGCTCCTACGAGCAGTACTTC. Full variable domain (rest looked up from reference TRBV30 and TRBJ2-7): SQTIHQWPATLVQPVGSPLSLECTVEGTSNPNLYWYRQAAGRGLQLLFYSVGIGQISSEVPQNLSASRPQDRQFILSSKKLLLSDSGFYLCACSRGSSYEQYFGPGTRLTVT.

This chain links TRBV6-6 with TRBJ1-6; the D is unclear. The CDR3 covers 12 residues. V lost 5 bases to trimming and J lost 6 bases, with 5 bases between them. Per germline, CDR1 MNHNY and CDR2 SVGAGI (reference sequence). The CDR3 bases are TGTGCCAGCAGTCTCGTTAATTCACCCCTCCACTTT. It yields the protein CASSLVNSPLHF.

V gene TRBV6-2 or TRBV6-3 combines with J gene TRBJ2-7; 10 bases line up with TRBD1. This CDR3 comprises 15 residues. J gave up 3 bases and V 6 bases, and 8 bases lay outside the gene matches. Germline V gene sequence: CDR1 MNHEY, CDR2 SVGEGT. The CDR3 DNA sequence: TGTGCCAGCAGCTATACAGGGACAGGGGACTACGAGCAGTACTTC. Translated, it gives CASSYTGTGDYEQYF.

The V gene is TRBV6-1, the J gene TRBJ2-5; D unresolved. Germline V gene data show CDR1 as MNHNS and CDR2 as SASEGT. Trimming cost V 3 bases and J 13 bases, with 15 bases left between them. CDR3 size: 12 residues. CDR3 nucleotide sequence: TGTGCCAGCAGTGATCCCCTCTGGCCACGGTACTTC. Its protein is CASSDPLWPRYF.

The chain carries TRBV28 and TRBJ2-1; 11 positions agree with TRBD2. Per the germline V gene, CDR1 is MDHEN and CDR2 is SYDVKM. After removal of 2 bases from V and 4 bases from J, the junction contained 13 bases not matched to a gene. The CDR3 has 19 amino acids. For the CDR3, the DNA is TGTGCCAGCAGTTTACTGACTAGCGGGGAGGGAGGAACGTACAATGAGCAGTTCTTC. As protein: CASSLLTSGEGGTYNEQFF.

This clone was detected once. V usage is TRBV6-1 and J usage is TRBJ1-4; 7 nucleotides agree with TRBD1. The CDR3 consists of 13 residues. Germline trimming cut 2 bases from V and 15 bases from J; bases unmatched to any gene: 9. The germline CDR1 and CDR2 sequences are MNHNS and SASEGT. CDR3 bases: TGTGCCAGCAGTGAAACAGGGGAGCTTAGGGTGTTTTTT. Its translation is CASSETGELRVFF.

The CDR3 DNA is TGTGCCAGCAGCGGAACCGGGACTAGCGGGGTTTACGAGCAGTACTTC. Encoded protein: CASSGTGTSGVYEQYF. The rearrangement uses TRBV7-2 and TRBJ2-7; the match to TRBD2 covers 13 bases. Germline CDR1 SGHTA, CDR2 FQGNSA. The V segment lost 5 bases and the J segment 4 bases; nucleotides outside the gene matches: 8. This CDR3 spans 16 amino acids.

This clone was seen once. The CDR3 loop reads CASSRLGSGANVLTF. CDR3 nucleotides: TGTGCCAGCAGCCGACTAGGCTCTGGGGCCAACGTCCTGACTTTC. V is TRBV7-8 and J is TRBJ2-6, with D tentatively TRBD2 (6 bases). V lost 5 bases and J 0 bases, leaving 8 bases between the germline ends. Germline values: CDR1 SGHVS, CDR2 FQNEAQ. CDR3 size: 15 residues. Based on the CDR3 plus reference TRBV7-8 and TRBJ2-6, the full variable domain is GAGVSQSPRYKVAKRGQDVALRCDPISGHVSLFWYQQALGQGPEFLTYFQNEAQLDKSGLPSDRFFAERPEGSVSTLKIQRTQQEDSAVYLCASSRLGSGANVLTFGAGSRLTVL.

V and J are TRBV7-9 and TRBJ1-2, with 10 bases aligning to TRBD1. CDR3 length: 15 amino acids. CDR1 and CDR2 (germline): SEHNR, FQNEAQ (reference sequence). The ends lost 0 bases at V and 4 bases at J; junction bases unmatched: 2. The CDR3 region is CASSLAGQGSYGYTF. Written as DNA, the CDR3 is TGTGCCAGCAGCTTAGCGGGACAGGGGTCCTATGGCTACACCTTC.

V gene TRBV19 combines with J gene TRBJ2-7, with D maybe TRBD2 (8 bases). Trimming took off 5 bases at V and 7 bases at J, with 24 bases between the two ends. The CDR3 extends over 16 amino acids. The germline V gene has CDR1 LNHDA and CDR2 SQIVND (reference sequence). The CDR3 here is CASSSGGAGDLGEQYF. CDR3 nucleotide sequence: TGTGCCAGTAGTTCAGGGGGAGCGGGAGACCTCGGGGAGCAGTACTTC.

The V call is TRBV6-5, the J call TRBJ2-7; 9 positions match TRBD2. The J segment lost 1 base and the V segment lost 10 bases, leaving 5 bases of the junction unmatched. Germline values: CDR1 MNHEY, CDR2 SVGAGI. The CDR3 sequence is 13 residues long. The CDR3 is CATPGLASYEQYF. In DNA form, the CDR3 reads TGTGCCACACCGGGACTAGCATCCTACGAGCAGTACTTC.

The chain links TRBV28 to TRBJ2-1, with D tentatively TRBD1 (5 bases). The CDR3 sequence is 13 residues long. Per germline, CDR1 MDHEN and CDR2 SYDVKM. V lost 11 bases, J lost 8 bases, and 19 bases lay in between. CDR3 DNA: TGTGCCTCAGGCCTGTCTGGCAGGGATGAGCAGTTCTTC. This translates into CASGLSGRDEQFF.